These 18 T cell receptor beta chains were all obtained from the same sample, sequenced in a study of identical twins. TCRdb itself ran the 5' RACE reads through MiXCR, one entry per CDR3 protein. Among about 530,000 distinct CDR3 sequences listed, more than 20% were seen once. These same data were also listed under a study on yellow fever vaccine responses in identical twins.

Sequencing was done on a sample of CD4+ T cells sorted from blood. These receptors were obtained from a woman aged 18-29 years in good health.

The rearrangement uses TRBV12-3 or TRBV12-4 and TRBJ2-7; D is undetermined. The CDR3 has 14 residues. The ends were cut back, 5 bases at V and 1 base at J, with 12 bases in the middle. This chain's CDR3 is CASSPQVASYEQYF. CDR3 nucleotide sequence: TGTGCCAGCAGTCCCCAAGTCGCTTCCTACGAGCAGTACTTC.

V is TRBV29-1 and J is TRBJ2-3; 8 bases are a match to TRBD1. CDR3 length: 16 amino acids. Germline V gene data show CDR1 as SQVTM and CDR2 as ANQGSEA. J was trimmed by 0 bases and V by 4 bases; bases with no gene match: 9. DNA for the CDR3: TGCAGCGTTGGGGAGCCCCCAGGGGGCAGCACAGATACGCAGTATTTT. Protein product: CSVGEPPGGSTDTQYF.

The gene calls are TRBV6-2 or TRBV6-3 and TRBJ2-1; TRBD2 aligns across 10 bases. Looked up from germline, CDR1 is MNHEY and CDR2 is SVGEGT. This CDR3 has 15 amino acids. V gave up 5 bases and J gave up 8 bases; unmatched junction bases: 9. For the CDR3, the DNA is TGTGCCAGCAGTCAAACTAGCGGGGTCTGGGATGAGCAGTTCTTC. Protein sequence: CASSQTSGVWDEQFF.

The chain employs TRBV12-3 or TRBV12-4 and TRBJ2-4; the D call may be TRBD1 or TRBD2 (5 bases each). This CDR3 region has 14 residues. Deletions cut 7 bases from V and 1 base from J, with 11 bases between. The CDR3 DNA sequence: TGTGCCAGCACCCTCTGGGGGGCCAAAAACATTCAGTACTTC. Translation gives CASTLWGAKNIQYF.

The CDR3 DNA reads TGTGCCACCAGTGATCCTCAGGGGCGTACGCAGTATTTT. It is translated as CATSDPQGRTQYF. The chain joins TRBV24-1 to TRBJ2-3, with D possibly TRBD1 on 6 matching bases. The V end lost 3 bases, the J end lost 8 bases, and 11 bases lay between the germline ends. The CDR3 has 13 residues. Germline V gives CDR1 KGHDR, CDR2 SFDVKD.

This chain links TRBV18 with TRBJ2-7, with D unclear. CDR1 KGHSH and CDR2 LQKENI come from the germline V gene. CDR3 length equals 12 residues. The V gene lost 2 bases and the J gene lost 5 bases, with 7 bases spanning the gap. The CDR3 here is CASSPMGNEQYV. DNA for the CDR3: TGTGCCAGCTCACCAATGGGCAACGAGCAGTACGTC.

This chain uses TRBV9 with TRBJ2-7; D gene unclear. V was trimmed by 3 bases and J by 7 bases, leaving 2 bases between them. The CDR3 contains 9 residues. Germline V gives CDR1 SGDLS, CDR2 YYNGEE. The CDR3 reads CASSAEQYV. CDR3 in DNA: TGTGCCAGCAGCGCTGAGCAGTACGTC.

This clonotype was seen a handful of times. The chain employs TRBV12-3 or TRBV12-4 and TRBJ1-1; no clear D gene. V lost 4 bases, J lost 0 bases, and 9 bases lay in between. The CDR3 covers 14 residues. The CDR3 reads CASSSGVVNTEAFF. CDR3 nucleotide sequence: TGTGCCAGCAGTTCCGGGGTGGTGAACACTGAAGCTTTCTTT.

The rearrangement joins TRBV6-1 to TRBJ2-3; D ambiguous. Germline loops: CDR1 MNHNS, CDR2 SASEGT. The CDR3 length is 13 residues. Deletions cut 3 bases from V and 3 bases from J, with 7 bases between. Written as DNA, the CDR3 is TGTGCCAGCAGTGATTTTTGGACAGATACGCAGTATTTT. Its protein is CASSDFWTDTQYF.

The chain combines TRBV4-1 with TRBJ1-2; D remains ambiguous. The V gene's germline CDR1 is MGHRA and CDR2 YSYEKL. CDR3 size: 14 residues. Between the trimmed V and J ends, which lost 1 base and 7 bases, there was a span of 13 bases. As DNA, the CDR3 is TGCGCCAGCAGCCAAGGGATGGGAACCGGTGGCTACACCTTC. This sequence encodes CASSQGMGTGGYTF.

Here the CDR3 reads CASSSVTTGTSANTGELFF. The DNA for the CDR3 is TGCGCCAGCAGCTCCGTGACCACCGGGACTAGCGCGAACACCGGGGAGCTGTTTTTT. The chain combines TRBV5-1 with TRBJ2-2, with 10 bases fitting TRBD2. The junction had 11 bases not matched to a gene; V was cut back by 3 bases and J by 0 bases. The germline CDR1 and CDR2 sequences are SGHRS and YFSETQ. CDR3 length: 19 amino acids. The full variable domain, its missing parts supplied by reference TRBV5-1 and TRBJ2-2, is KAGVTQTPRYLIKTRGQQVTLSCSPISGHRSVSWYQQTPGQGLQFLFEYFSETQRNKGNFPGRFSGRQFSNSRSEMNVSTLELGDSALYLCASSSVTTGTSANTGELFFGEGSRLTVL.

J is TRBJ2-1 and V is TRBV29-1, with D unclear. The CDR3 runs to 16 residues. Trimming removed 1 base at V and 0 bases at J, with 13 bases between. CDR1 is SQVTM and CDR2 is ANQGSEA in the germline V gene. This CDR3 reads CSVEGMWPSSYNEQFF. The CDR3 coding sequence is TGCAGCGTTGAAGGCATGTGGCCAAGCTCCTACAATGAGCAGTTCTTC.

This chain joins TRBV12-3 or TRBV12-4 and TRBJ2-1, with a weak D call TRBD2 (6 bases). Trimming pared 2 bases from V and 7 bases from J, leaving 15 bases between. The CDR3 spans 15 residues. In DNA, the CDR3 is TGTGCCAGCAGTTTAAGGGACTTGATGGGTAATGAGCAGTTCTTC. Encoded protein: CASSLRDLMGNEQFF.

The chain combines TRBV11-2 with TRBJ2-7, with D unresolved. CDR1 and CDR2 (germline): SGHAT, FQNNGV. Trimming removed 4 bases from V and 3 bases from J, with 7 bases in between. The CDR3 contains 12 residues. The CDR3 sequence: CASSSPLYEQYV. For the CDR3, the DNA is TGTGCCAGCAGCTCCCCCCTCTACGAGCAGTACGTC.

The chain combines TRBV12-3 or TRBV12-4 with TRBJ2-5; 10 bases match TRBD2. CDR3 length: 15 amino acids. The J segment lost 4 bases and the V segment lost 3 bases, leaving 5 bases of the junction unmatched. Here the CDR3 reads CASSFLAGVSETQYF. As DNA, the CDR3 is TGTGCCAGCAGTTTTCTAGCGGGAGTGTCAGAGACCCAGTACTTC.

This clonotype appeared a few times. This chain connects TRBV5-1 to TRBJ1-5; weak D call: TRBD1 (5 bases). The CDR3 consists of 14 residues. Trimming removed 0 bases from V and 3 bases from J, with 7 bases in between. Per the germline V gene, CDR1 is SGHRS and CDR2 is YFSETQ. DNA for the CDR3: TGCGCCAGCAGCTTGGGGGGGGACAATCAGCCCCAGCATTTT. Protein product: CASSLGGDNQPQHF. Full variable domain (remainder filled in from reference TRBV5-1 and TRBJ1-5): KAGVTQTPRYLIKTRGQQVTLSCSPISGHRSVSWYQQTPGQGLQFLFEYFSETQRNKGNFPGRFSGRQFSNSRSEMNVSTLELGDSALYLCASSLGGDNQPQHFGDGTRLSIL.

The V call is TRBV12-3 or TRBV12-4, the J call TRBJ2-3; D perhaps matches TRBD2 (7 bases). With 6 bases removed from V and 2 bases from J, the gap between germline ends came to 18 bases. The CDR3 covers 16 residues. DNA of the CDR3: TGTGCCAGCAGCCCCACGGGGCGGGGGCACACAGATACGCAGTATTTT. Protein product: CASSPTGRGHTDTQYF.

This sequence joins TRBV29-1 and TRBJ2-3; tentative D call: TRBD1 (6 bases). The CDR3 totals 11 residues. V lost 6 bases, J lost 6 bases, and 10 bases lay in between. Looked up from germline, CDR1 is SQVTM and CDR2 is ANQGSEA. The CDR3 DNA sequence: TGCAGCGTCCAGAGGGGGGATACGCAGTATTTT. Translating gives CSVQRGDTQYF.